This T cell receptor beta chain was captured by sequencing in a study of siplizumab effects on memory and regulatory T cells. V gave up 2 bases and J gave up 5 bases, with 13 bases separating them. Germline V gives CDR1 SGHRS, CDR2 YFSETQ. The CDR3 runs to 14 residues. Measured with immunoSEQ multiplex PCR; TCRdb has only the in-frame clones, and not every one. The table has roughly 60,000 clones, more than 80% seen once. As concerns this clone: This sample includes further DNA sequences coding for the same CDR3.

Sequences were obtained from CD8+ T cells sorted from blood. This sequence joins TRBV5-1 and TRBJ2-5; D may be TRBD2 (5 bases). The receptor's source is a human donor in good health. The CDR3 DNA is TGCGCCAGCAGCTTAGAGGGAGAAGGTGAGACCCAGTACTTC. Its translation: CASSLEGEGETQYF.